This T cell receptor (beta chain) was documented in a study of blood T cell repertoires in COVID-19. Study overall: Samples came from the United States, Italy and Spain, spanning acute and convalescent COVID-19.

This CDR3 has 15 residues. The V gene's germline CDR1 is SGHVS and CDR2 FQNEAQ. The V gene end was trimmed by 5 bases and the J gene end by 0 bases; junction bases not matched to a gene: 2. Participants spanned ages about 18 to 90 years and resided in 20 to 25 US areas. Researchers sorted participants into cohorts using their self-reported clinical history. Resolution of symptoms, clearance, or two negative PCRs was present in recovered Cohort 3 donors. This clone was picked up one time. The assay was immunoSEQ multiplex PCR, and TCRdb's table has in-frame clones only and misses some. Among approximately 200,000 clones listed, around 85% were seen once.

The V gene is TRBV7-8, the J gene TRBJ1-3, with 9 bases identical to TRBD1. The sequencing input was PBMCs or T cells enriched from blood (not recorded which). The source of this sequence is a man in his forties or fifties who had recovered from COVID-19. CDR3 region: CASSRQGDSGNTIYF. The CDR3 region has the DNA TGTGCCAGCAGCCGACAGGGGGACTCTGGAAACACCATATATTTT. Full variable domain (missing parts from reference TRBV7-8 and TRBJ1-3): GAGVSQSPRYKVAKRGQDVALRCDPISGHVSLFWYQQALGQGPEFLTYFQNEAQLDKSGLPSDRFFAERPEGSVSTLKIQRTQQEDSAVYLCASSRQGDSGNTIYFGEGSWLTVV.